This is a list of T cell receptor beta chains from one sample in a study of blood T cell repertoires in COVID-19. Clones were read by immunoSEQ multiplex PCR, and TCRdb kept only the in-frame ones, dropping some. The sample records around 190,000 clones, about 88% being singletons. Specimen: PBMCs or T cells enriched from blood (not recorded which). Every receptor here comes from a woman aged 35 to 49 in a cohort exposed to, infected with or recovered from COVID-19 (not recorded which). The CDR3 runs from the conserved cysteine through the conserved F or W. D genes are given only for firm matches. The listing skips clone size in some rows; elsewhere it reads once, few, many or a size class.

d_call,v_call,j_call,clone_size,cdr3_nt,cdr3_aa
TRBD1,TRBV7-9,TRBJ2-2,.,TGTGCCAGCAGCTTCTTACAGGGGGCGCCGGACACCGGGGAGCTGTTTTTT,CASSFLQGAPDTGELFF
.,TRBV6-5,TRBJ1-3,.,TGTGCCAGCAGCGACGACAGGTTTTCTGGAAACACCATATATTTT,CASSDDRFSGNTIYF
TRBD1,TRBV7-2,TRBJ2-7,once,TGTGCCAGCAGCTTAGCCCGACAGGGGCTAACCTACGAGCAGTACTTC,CASSLARQGLTYEQYF
.,TRBV6-5,TRBJ2-1,.,TGTGCCAGCAGCCGGTGGACAGACAATGAGCAGTTCTTC,CASSRWTDNEQFF
.,TRBV6-5,TRBJ1-1,.,TGTGCCAGCAGCCGCGACACACGATCGGAAGCTTTCTTT,CASSRDTRSEAFF
TRBD1,TRBV11-2,TRBJ1-2,.,TGTGCCAGCAGCCAAGGGACAGTCTATGGCTACACCTTC,CASSQGTVYGYTF
TRBD2,TRBV27,TRBJ2-7,.,TGTGCCAGCAGTCCCACAGCGGGAGAGAGTTCCTACGAGCAGTACTTC,CASSPTAGESSYEQYF
.,TRBV19,TRBJ1-4,.,TGTGCCAGTAGCCGGCGACGGGATTATAATGAAAAACTGTTTTTT,CASSRRRDYNEKLFF
.,TRBV12-5,TRBJ2-1,.,TGTGCTAGTGGTTTCTTGAGGGGGTCTGACAATGAGCAGTTCTTC,CASGFLRGSDNEQFF
TRBD1,TRBV3-1/TRBV3-2,TRBJ2-1,.,TGTGCCAGCAGCCACCAGATCGACAGGGTGAATGAGCAGTTCTTC,CASSHQIDRVNEQFF
TRBD1,TRBV6-5,TRBJ1-2,.,TGTGCCAGCCGCCGGGACAGGGCTGGCTACACCTTC,CASRRDRAGYTF
.,TRBV12-3/TRBV12-4,TRBJ1-5,.,TGTGCCAGCAGTTTTGGGGGGAATCAGCCCCAGCATTTT,CASSFGGNQPQHF
TRBD2,TRBV28,TRBJ2-1,once,TGTGCCAGCAGCACGGGACTAGCGGGGCGCAATGAGCAGTTCTTC,CASSTGLAGRNEQFF
.,TRBV5-1,TRBJ2-5,.,TGCGCCAGCAGCTTGGGACTAGTCGGGGAGACCCAGTACTTC,CASSLGLVGETQYF
.,TRBV18,TRBJ1-2,.,TGTGCCAGCTCTACGACAGGTTTTAACTATGGCTACACCTTC,CASSTTGFNYGYTF
TRBD1,TRBV19,TRBJ2-7,.,TGTGCCAGTTCTCCGGGACAGGGGGTATACGAGCAGTACTTC,CASSPGQGVYEQYF
.,TRBV5-4,TRBJ2-7,.,TGTGCCAGCAGCCCAGGGGACTCCTACGAGCAGTACTTC,CASSPGDSYEQYF
TRBD2,TRBV11-2,TRBJ2-2,.,TGTGCCAGCAGCTCAATTAGCGGGAGGGGGAACACCGGGGAGCTGTTTTTT,CASSSISGRGNTGELFF
.,TRBV24-1,TRBJ2-3,.,TGTGCCACCAGTGATCCACAGGGGAGGCCCACAGATACGCAGTATTTT,CATSDPQGRPTDTQYF
TRBD2,TRBV29-1,TRBJ2-4,once,TGCAGCGTTGGTGCGGGAGGGAACATTCAGTACTTC,CSVGAGGNIQYF
.,TRBV7-9,TRBJ1-2,.,TGTGCCAGCAGCCGGACTGGTAACTATGGCTACACCTTC,CASSRTGNYGYTF
.,TRBV6-2/TRBV6-3,TRBJ1-6,.,TGTGCCAGCAGCCGCGGCGGGTATTCACCCCTCCACTTT,CASSRGGYSPLHF
.,TRBV2,TRBJ1-5,.,TGTGCCAGCAGTGAAGCTGGGGCACTTATTAGCAATCAGCCCCAGCATTTT,CASSEAGALISNQPQHF
.,TRBV7-2,TRBJ2-7,.,TGTGCCAGCAGCTTGGTGGGCGATAGCTCCTACGAGCAGTACTTC,CASSLVGDSSYEQYF
TRBD1,TRBV28,TRBJ1-5,.,TGTGCCAGCTGGCCCGGGACAGATAATCAGCCCCAGCATTTT,CASWPGTDNQPQHF
.,TRBV12-5,TRBJ2-2,.,TGTGCTAGTGGTTTGGAGGCAGGAAACACCGGGGAGCTGTTTTTT,CASGLEAGNTGELFF
TRBD1,TRBV19,TRBJ2-2,.,TGTGCCAGTAGTACAACGGGACAGTTTTCCGGGGAGCTGTTTTTT,CASSTTGQFSGELFF
TRBD1,TRBV12-5,TRBJ1-3,.,TGTGCTAGTGGCCCCGGGACAGGGGCTGGAAACACCATATATTTT,CASGPGTGAGNTIYF
TRBD1,TRBV19,TRBJ1-3,.,TGTGCCAGTAGTGTACAGGGGGGTGGAAACACCATATATTTT,CASSVQGGGNTIYF
TRBD2,TRBV7-8,TRBJ2-1,once,TGTGCCAGCAGCTTAGATACGGGAGGGCCCTACAATGAGCAGTTCTTC,CASSLDTGGPYNEQFF
TRBD1,TRBV19,TRBJ1-2,.,TGTGCCAGTAGTATCCGAGGGGGCGCGGAGGGCTACACCTTC,CASSIRGGAEGYTF
TRBD1,TRBV14,TRBJ1-2,.,TGTGCCAGCAGCCAAGACCTATATGGGTGGGACAGGGCCTATGGCTACACCTTC,CASSQDLYGWDRAYGYTF
.,TRBV27,TRBJ1-2,once,TGTGCCAGCAGTTTAGGCGGTGGCTATGGCTACACCTTC,CASSLGGGYGYTF
.,TRBV11-3,TRBJ1-1,.,TGTGCCAGCAGTCTGGGAGGTATCGCTGAAGCTTTCTTT,CASSLGGIAEAFF
.,TRBV11-2,TRBJ1-6,.,TGTGCCAGCAGCTTAGATGGGGGGAAGACTGGTGATTCACCCCTCCACTTT,CASSLDGGKTGDSPLHF
TRBD1,TRBV5-1,TRBJ1-6,.,TGCGCCAGCAGCAAGGGGACAGTAGGTGTTAATTCACCCCTCCACTTT,CASSKGTVGVNSPLHF
.,TRBV28,TRBJ2-1,.,TGTGCCAGCAGTTTGAGGCGGCAGAGCTCCTACAATGAGCAGTTCTTC,CASSLRRQSSYNEQFF
.,TRBV28,TRBJ2-3,.,TGTGCCAGCAGCGGGAGCACAGATACGCAGTATTTT,CASSGSTDTQYF
.,TRBV12-5,TRBJ2-1,.,TGTGCTAGTGGTTTGGGAGGGAACAATGAGCAGTTCTTC,CASGLGGNNEQFF
.,TRBV7-8,TRBJ1-4,.,TGTGCCAGCAGCCCCAAGACTAGGATAACTAATGAAAAACTGTTTTTT,CASSPKTRITNEKLFF
TRBD2,TRBV9,TRBJ2-1,.,TGTGCCAGCAGCGTCGGACTAGCGGACTACAATGAGCAGTTCTTC,CASSVGLADYNEQFF
TRBD2,TRBV6-4,TRBJ2-1,many,TGTGCCAGCAGCCCAACTAGCGGGGGGGCCAATGAGCAGTTCTTC,CASSPTSGGANEQFF
.,TRBV30,TRBJ1-4,once,TGTGCCTGGGGACAGTCTGCAACTAATGAAAAACTGTTTTTT,CAWGQSATNEKLFF
.,TRBV11-3,TRBJ2-7,once,TGTGCCAGCAGCTTAGATAGGGGGTTAAGCTCCCTCGAGCAGTACTTC,CASSLDRGLSSLEQYF
.,TRBV19,TRBJ2-7,.,TGTGCCAGTAGTGCCAGAGGACAGCGCGAGCAGTACTTC,CASSARGQREQYF
TRBD2,TRBV27,TRBJ2-2,.,TGTGCCAGCAGTTTTTTAGGGACTAGCGGGGCTGCCGGGGAGCTGTTTTTT,CASSFLGTSGAAGELFF
.,TRBV19,TRBJ2-7,.,TGTGCCAGTAGTACGCTGGGAGGTAACGAGCAGTACTTC,CASSTLGGNEQYF
.,TRBV7-9,TRBJ2-7,.,TGTGCCAGCAGCTCCGCTTCTGGAGCCCATGAGCAGTACTTC,CASSSASGAHEQYF
TRBD1,TRBV19,TRBJ2-7,.,TGTGCCAGTAGTATCGGGACAGGGAGATACGAGCAGTACTTC,CASSIGTGRYEQYF
.,TRBV28,TRBJ1-3,.,TGTGCCAGCAGTTTATGGGGCGGGGATGCGGATTTT,CASSLWGGDADF
.,TRBV19,TRBJ1-6,.,TGTGCCAGTAAGATAGGGGCAGTCGATTCACCCCTCCACTTT,CASKIGAVDSPLHF
.,TRBV19,TRBJ1-3,few,TGTGCCAGTAGTGAACAGAGCTCTGGAAACACCATATATTTT,CASSEQSSGNTIYF
.,TRBV4-1,TRBJ2-5,.,TGCGCCAGCAGCCAAGATATTGGGGCCCAAGAGACCCAGTACTTC,CASSQDIGAQETQYF
.,TRBV5-5,TRBJ2-7,.,TGTGCCAGCAGCGGACTCTACGAGCAGTACTTC,CASSGLYEQYF
.,TRBV5-4,TRBJ1-3,.,TGTGCCAGCAGCTTGGGCAGGGCTGGAAACACCATATATTTT,CASSLGRAGNTIYF
.,TRBV5-1,TRBJ2-5,.,TGCGCCAGCAGCCCAGCTCAGCGGGAAGAGACCCAGTACTTC,CASSPAQREETQYF